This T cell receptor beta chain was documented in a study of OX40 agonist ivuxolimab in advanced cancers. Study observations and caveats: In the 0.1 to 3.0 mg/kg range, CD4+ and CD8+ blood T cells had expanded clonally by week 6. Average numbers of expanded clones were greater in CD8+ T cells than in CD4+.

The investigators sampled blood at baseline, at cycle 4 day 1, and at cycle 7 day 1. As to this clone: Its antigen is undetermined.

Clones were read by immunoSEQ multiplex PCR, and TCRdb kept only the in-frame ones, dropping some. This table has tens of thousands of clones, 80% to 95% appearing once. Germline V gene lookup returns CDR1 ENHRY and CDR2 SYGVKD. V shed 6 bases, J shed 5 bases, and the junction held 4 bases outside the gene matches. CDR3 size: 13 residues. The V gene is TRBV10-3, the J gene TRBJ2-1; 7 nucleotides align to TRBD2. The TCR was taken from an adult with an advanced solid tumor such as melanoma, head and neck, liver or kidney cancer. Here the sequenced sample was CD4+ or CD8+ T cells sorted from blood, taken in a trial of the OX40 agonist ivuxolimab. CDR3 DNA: TGTGCCATCAGAGGACTAGTCAACAATGAGCAGTTCTTC. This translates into CAIRGLVNNEQFF.